This T cell receptor beta chain derives from a study of vaccination and CD4 T cells after COVID-19 (dated by TCRdb to the early 2020s). The study in broad terms: SARS-CoV-2 positivity had been established in the convalescent patients by nasal swab PCR, and mild disease was recorded in about 9 of these patients and severe disease in one. Overlapping spike peptide pools from SARS-CoV-2 and from the common cold coronaviruses HCoV-NL63, HCoV-OC43 and HCoV-229E were used as culture stimuli. Control cultures used a CEFX viral epitope pool as positive control, an HIV-1 Nef peptide pool as negative control, or no peptide. Post-COVID blood samples were collected from convalescent patients a median of around 96 days after diagnosis, with a range of about 30 to 180 days. Post-vaccine blood samples were taken a median of roughly 72 days after the second vaccine dose, with a range of roughly 13 to 250 days. The convalescent cohort included six males and four females, with two Hispanic individuals, seven Caucasians, two Asians and one multiracial person. In ten to eleven COVID-19 convalescent patients and a few infection-naive healthy vaccine recipients, the spike-specific CD4+ TCR repertoire before mRNA vaccination was compared with the repertoire after mRNA vaccination. Participants received two doses of either the Pfizer-BioNTech BNT162b2 vaccine (n=8) or the Moderna mRNA-1273 vaccine (n=2).

This clonotype has just a few counts. Its target antigen remains unknown. The sample holds no much larger clone one base away, and base qualities are not on file. The CDR3 sequence holds 13 residues, the cysteine and phenylalanine included. The CDR3 DNA has 39 bases and is translated from base 1. The V end loses 3 bases and the J end loses 8 bases, and a stretch of 11 bases separates them. For CDR1 and CDR2, the germline V gene lists SNHLY and FYNNEI. The treatment or condition label, read with the paper, signifies: approximately 9-day PBMC culture with coronavirus spike peptide pools or control peptides (ViraFEST assay). To expand antigen-specific T cells with peptide pools and then pick out the expanded clonotypes through TCR sequencing, the study relied on the ViraFEST assay. The convalescent patients' positive SARS-CoV-2 PCR tests were from March to December 2020, which was before the Alpha, Beta and Delta variants emerged in the United States. Each well held millions of PBMCs cultured in IMDM containing approximately 5% human AB serum and roughly 10 IU/ml IL-2, with 10 ug/ml peptide pools added. On days 3 and 7, half of the culture medium was replaced with fresh IL-2-containing medium. Once the cells had been in culture for over nine days, the EasySep CD4+ T cell isolation kit was used to isolate CD4+ T cells by negative selection. PBMCs were separated from whole blood using Ficoll-Paque Plus gradient centrifugation and then either used fresh or cryopreserved at -140C. Culture conditions were generally each tested in triplicate wells.

The library was generated by PCR. At the Johns Hopkins FTIC core, DNA from the cultured CD4+ T cells underwent TCR sequencing with the Oncomine TCR Beta short-read assay. The QIAamp micro DNA kit was used to extract genomic DNA from the cultured CD4+ T cells. Oncomine TCR Beta libraries from cultured CD4+ T cells were pooled with unique dual indexes and sequenced on an Illumina iSeq 100. The study's processing was this. Non-productive sequences were filtered out, and CDR3s that did not start with C, did not end with F or W, or were shorter than 7 amino acids were discarded. Antigen-specific clonotypes were identified with the MANAFEST web application by comparing peptide-stimulated wells with reference and other culture wells. Positive clones required FDR below 0.05, an odds ratio above 5, and productive frequency above 0.1% in at least two of three replicate wells. Clonotypes that were significantly expanded in both SARS-CoV-2 spike wells and at least one common cold coronavirus spike condition were defined as cross-reactive. CDR3 homology was assessed with Levenshtein distances (stringdist) and unrooted phylogenetic trees (ape) in R version 3.6.1. TCRdb trimmed the raw reads at Q25, called clones with MiXCR and kept productive beta chains. Rows are combined by CDR3 protein, so each entry shows the most common genes and DNA. TCRdb's processing, not the authors', yielded these V and J calls. The sample table records 7,000 to 9,500 distinct CDR3 sequences; about 73% of these occur just once. The ten biggest clones cover roughly 34% of the sample.

The paper's findings and limits, for the study overall: Relatively few convalescent patients were included in the study, and early timepoints after natural infection were not analyzed. The median number of SARS-CoV-2-reactive clonotypes rose from fewer than 25 after infection to roughly 38 after vaccination, but the change was not significant. Of the vaccine-specific clones in convalescent patients, 304 of 307, or nearly all, reacted only to SARS-CoV-2 spike and did not cross-react with common cold coronaviruses. Among convalescent patients, a median roughly 90% of the SARS-CoV-2-reactive clones seen after vaccination appeared only after vaccination, which suggests priming specific to the vaccine.

Sequences were obtained from CD4+ T cells from blood, cultured in vitro. The chain employs TRBV2 and TRBJ1-5, with the D gene call left open. This TCR came from a human donor who had recovered from COVID-19. This receptor carries the CDR3 CASSDLQTEPQHF. In nucleotides, the sequence is TGTGCCAGCAGTGACCTGCAGACGGAGCCCCAGCATTTT. The entire variable domain, with the stretches around the CDR3 drawn from the reference TRBV2 and TRBJ1-5 proteins, is EPEVTQTPSHQVTQMGQEVILRCVPISNHLYFYWYRQILGQKVEFLVSFYNNEISEKSEIFDDQFSVERPDGSNFTLKIRSTKLEDSAMYFCASSDLQTEPQHFGDGTRLSIL.